This T cell receptor (beta chain) originates from a study of OX40 agonist ivuxolimab in advanced cancers. Across the whole study: Having had anti-PD-1, anti-PD-L1 or anti-CTLA-4 therapy before was allowed, and over 35% had some.

The repertoire was sequenced with immunoSEQ multiplex PCR; TCRdb's copy has only in-frame clones and lacks some. The table shows more than 60,000 clones, with more than 80% occurring only once. Comment on this clone: The antigen remains unidentified.

The CDR3 runs to 14 residues. Germline assignment: CDR1 SGHVS and CDR2 FNYEAQ. V shed 1 base and J shed 4 bases, with 10 bases lying between them. Study conclusions and caveats: Clones of CD4+ and CD8+ blood T cells grew by week 6 at doses of 0.1 to 3.0 mg/kg.

Sequencing was performed on CD4+ or CD8+ T cells sorted from blood, taken in a trial of the OX40 agonist ivuxolimab. The V call is TRBV7-6, the J call TRBJ1-1; D may be TRBD1 (5 bases). The sequence was collected from an adult with an advanced solid tumor such as melanoma, head and neck, liver or kidney cancer. The chain's CDR3 is CASSLGRGTTEAFF. CDR3 DNA sequence: TGTGCCAGCAGCTTAGGTAGGGGCACCACTGAAGCTTTCTTT.